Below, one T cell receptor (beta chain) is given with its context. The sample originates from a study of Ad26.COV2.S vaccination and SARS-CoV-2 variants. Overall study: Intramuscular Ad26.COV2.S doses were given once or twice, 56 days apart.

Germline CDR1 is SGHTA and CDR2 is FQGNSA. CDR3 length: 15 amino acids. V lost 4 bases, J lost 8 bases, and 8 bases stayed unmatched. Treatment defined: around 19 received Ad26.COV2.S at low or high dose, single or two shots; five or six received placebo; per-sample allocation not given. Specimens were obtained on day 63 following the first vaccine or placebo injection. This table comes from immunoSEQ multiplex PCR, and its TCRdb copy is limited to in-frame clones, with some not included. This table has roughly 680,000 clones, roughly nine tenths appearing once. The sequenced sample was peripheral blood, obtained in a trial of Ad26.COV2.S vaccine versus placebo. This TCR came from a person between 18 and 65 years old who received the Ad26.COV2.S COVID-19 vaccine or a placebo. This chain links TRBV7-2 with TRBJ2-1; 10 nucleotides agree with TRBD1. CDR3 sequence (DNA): TGTGCCAGCAGCTCGGACGGACAGGGGGACTATGAGCAGTTCTTC. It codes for CASSSDGQGDYEQFF.